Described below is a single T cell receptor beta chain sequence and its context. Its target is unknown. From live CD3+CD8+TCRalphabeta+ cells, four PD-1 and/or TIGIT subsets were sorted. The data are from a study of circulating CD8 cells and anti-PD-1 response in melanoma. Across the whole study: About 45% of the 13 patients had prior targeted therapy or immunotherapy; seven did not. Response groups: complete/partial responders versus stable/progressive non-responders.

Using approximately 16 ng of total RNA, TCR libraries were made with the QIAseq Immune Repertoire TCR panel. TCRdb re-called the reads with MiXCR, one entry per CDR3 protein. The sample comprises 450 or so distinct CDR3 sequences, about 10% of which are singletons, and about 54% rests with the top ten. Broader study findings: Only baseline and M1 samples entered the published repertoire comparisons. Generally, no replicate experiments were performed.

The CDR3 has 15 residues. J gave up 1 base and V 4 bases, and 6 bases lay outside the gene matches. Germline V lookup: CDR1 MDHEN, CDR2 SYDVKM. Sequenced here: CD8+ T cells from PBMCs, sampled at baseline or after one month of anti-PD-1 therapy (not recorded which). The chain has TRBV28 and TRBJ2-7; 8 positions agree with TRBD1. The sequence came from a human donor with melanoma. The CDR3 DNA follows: TGTGCCAGCAGTTCGGGACAGGAGCTTTCCTACGAGCAGTACTTC. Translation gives CASSSGQELSYEQYF.